These 30 T cell receptor beta chains were sequenced from one sample in a study of regulatory T cells in long-lasting Graves disease. Building the TCR beta libraries relied on iRepertoire HTBI primers, and CDR3 regions underwent Arm-PCR. MiXCR, applied by TCRdb to the multiplex PCR reads, yields one record per CDR3 protein. The table shows roughly 300,000 distinct CDR3 sequences, with about 19% occurring only once. As for time point: persistent/refractory GD, antithyroid drugs over 5 years with positive TRAb. RNA extracted from PBMCs served as the sequencing template. Sequencing used peripheral blood mononuclear cells (PBMCs), obtained when the disease was refractory, from a patient treated with antithyroid drugs. These receptors originate from a female donor with Graves disease.

This clonotype has a count of ten or more. The chain is built from TRBV2 and TRBJ2-7, with 9 bases that match TRBD1. The CDR3 extends over 14 amino acids. Losses at the gene ends were 8 bases for V and 1 base for J; bases not matched to a gene: 6. The V gene's germline CDR1 is SNHLY and CDR2 FYNNEI. In nucleotides, the CDR3 is TGTGCCAGCTATCCGGGACAGGGATCCTACGAGCAGTACTTC. It translates to CASYPGQGSYEQYF.

Ten or more counts support this clonotype. The rearrangement links TRBV12-3 or TRBV12-4 to TRBJ1-1, with D uncertain. V lost 2 bases and J lost 4, with 8 bases in between. The CDR3 is 13 amino acids. CDR3 loop: CASSLFEVTEAFF. The CDR3 coding sequence is TGTGCCAGCAGTTTATTTGAGGTCACTGAAGCTTTCTTT.

The J gene is TRBJ1-2, the V gene TRBV19; 8 bases map to TRBD1. Germline assignment: CDR1 LNHDA and CDR2 SQIVND (reference sequence). The CDR3 runs 15 residues. V lost 5 bases to trimming and J lost 4 bases; unmatched junction nucleotides: 9. CDR3 bases: TGTGCCAGTAGTCCTTCTACGGACAGGGTCTATGGCTACACCTTC. Amino acids: CASSPSTDRVYGYTF.

The chain has TRBV28 and TRBJ2-6; D gene unclear. Germline CDR1 is MDHEN and CDR2 is SYDVKM. V was pared by 4 bases and J by 2 bases, with 12 bases between. The CDR3 spans 16 residues. Here the CDR3 DNA reads TGTGCCAGCAGTTCGCCGGGTAGGGCTGGGGCCAACGTCCTGACTTTC. Translated, it gives CASSSPGRAGANVLTF.

Concerning this clonotype itself: This clone may be a read error of a much larger clone one base away. The CDR3 carries no conserved terminal phenylalanine or tryptophan, so it likely arises from a read error. This rearrangement joins TRBV7-9 to TRBJ1-2; TRBD1 is a possible D gene (5 bases). The CDR3 covers 13 residues. Germline values: CDR1 SEHNR, CDR2 FQNEAQ (reference sequence). The V gene lost 1 base and the J gene lost 8 bases, with 11 bases spanning the gap. The CDR3, as DNA: TGTGCCAGCAGCTTAGAGGCAGGGCACGGCTACACCCTC. It specifies CASSLEAGHGYTL.

Of note for this clonotype: A much larger clone differs by one base, so this may be a read error. The final CDR3 position lacks the conserved phenylalanine or tryptophan, pointing to a likely read error. The V and J genes are TRBV5-1 and TRBJ2-5; 7 bases are shared with TRBD1. CDR1 is SGHRS, CDR2 YFSETQ, per germline. There are 14 residues in the CDR3. After removal of 4 bases from V and 4 bases from J, the junction contained 7 bases not matched to a gene. The DNA for the CDR3 is TGCGCCAGCAGCCCCGGGACAGAAGGAGAGACCCAGTACTCC. This translates into CASSPGTEGETQYS.

This clonotype was seen ten or more times. V gene TRBV30 combines with J gene TRBJ2-6, with 12 bases matching TRBD1. Germline V lookup: CDR1 GTSNPN, CDR2 SVGIG (reference sequence). The CDR3 has 16 amino acids. Trimming at V came to 4 bases and at J to 2 bases, leaving 3 bases not matched to a gene. CDR3 sequence: CAWMGTGGAGANVLTF. CDR3 sequence (DNA): TGTGCCTGGATGGGGACAGGGGGCGCTGGGGCCAACGTCCTGACTTTC.

This clonotype was detected a few times. The chain joins TRBV20-1 to TRBJ1-3; D gene unclear. V gave up 0 bases and J gave up 0 bases, with 6 bases separating them. The CDR3 loop spans 14 amino acids. Germline CDR1 DFQATT, CDR2 SNEGSKA (reference sequence). The CDR3 DNA reads TGCAGTGCTAGAGACAGGAACTCTGGAAACACCATATATTTT. Amino acids: CSARDRNSGNTIYF.

This clonotype was seen ten or more times. This chain connects TRBV20-1 to TRBJ1-5, with D tentatively TRBD1 (5 bases). The germline CDR1 and CDR2 sequences are DFQATT and SNEGSKA (reference sequence). The CDR3 runs 14 residues. The germline V and J ends were trimmed by 1 base and 6 bases, with 13 bases remaining between them. The DNA of the CDR3 is TGCAGTGCTAGAGCCGGTGGGGCGAGTCAGCCCCAGCATTTT. It yields the protein CSARAGGASQPQHF.

The V gene is TRBV28, the J gene TRBJ2-4, with D unresolved. The V and J ends lost 3 bases and 3 bases respectively, with 9 bases between them. CDR1 MDHEN and CDR2 SYDVKM come from the germline V gene. The CDR3 covers 14 residues. The CDR3 protein is CASSFSGVKNIQYF. CDR3 sequence (DNA): TGTGCCAGCAGTTTTAGTGGGGTCAAAAACATTCAGTACTTC.

The CDR3 reads CAISRETGQGAGYTF. The CDR3 bases are TGTGCCATCAGCAGGGAGACGGGACAGGGGGCTGGCTACACCTTC. This sequence joins TRBV10-3 and TRBJ1-2; 12 bases match TRBD1. The CDR3 length is 15 residues. Unmatched junction bases numbered 9, after V lost 6 bases and J lost 7 bases. The V gene's germline CDR1 is ENHRY and CDR2 SYGVKD.

This chain connects TRBV12-3 or TRBV12-4 to TRBJ1-1, with 8 bases aligning to TRBD1. The V segment lost 5 bases and the J segment 2 bases; nucleotides outside the gene matches: 10. CDR3 size: 16 residues. CDR3 amino acids: CASSLGQVTLNTEAFF. CDR3 in DNA: TGTGCCAGCAGTCTGGGACAGGTGACTTTAAACACTGAAGCTTTCTTT.

This clonotype was recorded a few times. This chain links TRBV4-1 with TRBJ2-2; 8 nucleotides align to TRBD2. Unmatched junction bases numbered 10, after V lost 3 bases and J lost 1 base. CDR1 MGHRA and CDR2 YSYEKL come from the germline V gene. The CDR3 covers 18 residues. The CDR3 spells CASSHTLLSGMNTGELFF. The CDR3 region has the DNA TGCGCCAGCAGCCACACCCTCCTTAGCGGGATGAACACCGGGGAGCTGTTTTTT.

This clonotype was observed many times. The gene calls are TRBV20-1 and TRBJ2-7, with unresolved D. Trimming took 3 bases from V and 4 from J, leaving 7 bases between them. In germline, CDR1 is DFQATT, CDR2 SNEGSKA (reference sequence). The CDR3 is 11 amino acids. The DNA for the CDR3 is TGCAGTGCTAGCACCACTTACGAGCAGTACTTC. Residues: CSASTTYEQYF.

This clonotype was counted at least ten times. The rearrangement links TRBV10-2 to TRBJ2-5; 12 bases match TRBD2. Germline trimming cut 6 bases from V and 2 bases from J; bases unmatched to any gene: 4. Germline assignment: CDR1 WSHSY and CDR2 SAAADI. The CDR3 loop spans 15 amino acids. Here the CDR3 reads CASSWTSGNQETQYF. CDR3 bases: TGCGCCAGCAGCTGGACTAGCGGGAATCAAGAGACCCAGTACTTC.

The J gene is TRBJ2-5, the V gene TRBV6-1; D not resolved. The CDR3 runs 12 residues. Trimming pared 6 bases from V and 5 bases from J, leaving 10 bases between. The germline V gene encodes CDR1 MNHNS and CDR2 SASEGT. CDR3 protein: CASRGWWETQYF. The DNA for the CDR3 is TGTGCCAGCAGGGGCTGGTGGGAGACCCAGTACTTC.

As for this clonotype: Just one base apart from a much larger clone, this may be a read error. The genes are TRBV6-1 and TRBJ2-7, with D tentatively TRBD1 (5 bases). CDR1 and CDR2 from the germline V gene are MNHNS and SASEGT. The CDR3 is 14 amino acids. V was trimmed by 7 bases and J by 1 base, leaving 14 bases between them. The CDR3 DNA is TGTGCCAGCACCTTAAGACAGCTGTCCTACGAGCAGTACTTC. The encoded protein is CASTLRQLSYEQYF.

The count of this clonotype is one. The chain has TRBV12-3 or TRBV12-4 and TRBJ1-3; no clear D. The CDR3 covers 14 residues. Trimming took off 6 bases at V and 4 bases at J, with 13 bases between the two ends. The CDR3 loop reads CASSLLGVGNTIYF. The DNA for the CDR3 is TGTGCCAGCAGCCTCCTCGGGGTCGGAAACACCATATATTTT.

This chain joins TRBV4-3 and TRBJ1-2, with 7 bases fitting TRBD1. The CDR3 runs to 15 residues. The J segment lost 8 bases and the V segment lost 6 bases, leaving 15 bases of the junction unmatched. Germline V gene data show CDR1 as LGHNA and CDR2 as YSLEER. CDR3 protein: CASRGVGTAQGGYTF. As DNA, the CDR3 is TGCGCCAGCAGGGGGGTGGGGACAGCCCAGGGGGGCTACACCTTC.

This clonotype was seen repeatedly, ten times or more. This sequence joins TRBV20-1 and TRBJ1-1, with 10 bases identical to TRBD1. Germline CDR1 reads DFQATT; CDR2 reads SNEGSKA (reference sequence). V lost 6 bases and J lost 7; bases outside the gene matches: 11. This CDR3 has 14 residues. The CDR3 sequence is CSATTGTGVGEAFF. The CDR3 nucleotides read TGCAGTGCCACAACCGGGACAGGGGTCGGTGAAGCTTTCTTT.

Ten or more counts support this clonotype. CDR3 in DNA: TGTGCCAGCAGTTTATCGTACGGGCAGACAAGTATCGCTGAAGCTTTCTTT. As protein: CASSLSYGQTSIAEAFF. This sequence joins TRBV27 and TRBJ1-1; D is unresolved. The CDR3 sequence is 17 residues long. Trimming removed 0 bases at V and 6 bases at J, with 20 bases between. Germline CDR1 and CDR2: MNHEY and SMNVEV (reference sequence).

This clonotype was counted ten times or more. The V call is TRBV7-9, the J call TRBJ1-2, with 7 bases that match TRBD1. The CDR3 contains 15 residues. Per the germline V gene, CDR1 is SEHNR and CDR2 is FQNEAQ (reference sequence). Trimming cost V 4 bases and J 8 bases; bases outside gene matches: 13. Here the CDR3 DNA reads TGTGCCAGCAGCTCATTGAGGGGGCAGGCCCTCGGCTACACCTTC. Amino acids: CASSSLRGQALGYTF.

The chain employs TRBV7-9 and TRBJ1-5; D perhaps matches TRBD1 (5 bases). V was clipped by 1 base and J by 3 bases, with 13 bases between them. This CDR3 is built from 16 residues. CDR1 is SEHNR and CDR2 is FQNEAQ in the germline V gene (reference sequence). DNA of the CDR3: TGTGCCAGCAGCTTAGGCTCGGGGCCCAACAATCAGCCCCAGCATTTT. Amino acid sequence: CASSLGSGPNNQPQHF.

The sample holds many counts of this clonotype. The chain is built from TRBV20-1 and TRBJ1-4; weak D call: TRBD1 (5 bases). The CDR3 has 13 amino acids. CDR1 is DFQATT and CDR2 is SNEGSKA in the germline V gene (reference sequence). Trimming removed 3 bases from V and 10 bases from J, with 15 bases in between. CDR3 coding DNA: TGCAGTGCTAGTCGGGGGGAAAGCGGAAAACTGTTTTTT. Protein product: CSASRGESGKLFF.

This clonotype was observed many times. The chain employs TRBV10-3 and TRBJ1-2; 7 positions agree with TRBD1. Germline V CDR1 and CDR2: ENHRY, SYGVKD. J was trimmed by 8 bases and V by 10 bases; bases with no gene match: 13. The CDR3 is made up of 13 amino acids. CDR3 residues: CATWTGSFLGYTF. The CDR3 DNA reads TGTGCCACCTGGACAGGTTCCTTTTTGGGCTACACCTTC.

This clonotype was recorded many times. This chain joins TRBV19 and TRBJ1-1; possibly TRBD1 for D (5 bases). Germline CDR1 reads LNHDA; CDR2 reads SQIVND (reference sequence). V gave up 9 bases and J gave up 4 bases, with 15 bases separating them. The CDR3 covers 13 residues. Here the CDR3 DNA reads TGTGCCAGCAAGGGGCAGGGAAGCACTGAAGCTTTCTTT. Its protein is CASKGQGSTEAFF.

The table lists this clonotype with a few counts. J is TRBJ2-7 and V is TRBV7-2; 8 bases map to TRBD1. This CDR3 is built from 11 residues. V gave up 5 bases and J gave up 9 bases; unmatched junction bases: 3. The germline gives CDR1 SGHTA, CDR2 FQGNSA. The CDR3 loop is CASSPGQGQYF. Written as DNA, the CDR3 is TGTGCCAGCAGCCCTGGACAGGGGCAGTACTTC.

J is TRBJ2-7 and V is TRBV30; the match to TRBD2 covers 8 bases. Germline CDR1 GTSNPN, CDR2 SVGIG (reference sequence). The CDR3 contains 12 residues. The junction had 9 bases not matched to a gene; V was cut back by 8 bases and J by 6 bases. The CDR3 sequence is CARDGTRREQYF. CDR3 coding DNA: TGTGCCCGGGATGGGACTAGACGCGAGCAGTACTTC.

This clonotype was counted many times. The chain is built from TRBV10-3 and TRBJ1-1, with 7 bases that match TRBD1. The CDR3 has 13 residues. Germline trimming cut 7 bases from V and 1 base from J; bases unmatched to any gene: 3. CDR1 is ENHRY and CDR2 is SYGVKD in the germline V gene. CDR3 amino acids: CAIKGTENTEAFF. In DNA, the CDR3 is TGTGCCATCAAAGGGACAGAGAACACTGAAGCTTTCTTT.

The table lists this clonotype with many counts. The V gene is TRBV29-1, the J gene TRBJ2-5, with D tentatively TRBD2 (6 bases). The germline CDR1 and CDR2 sequences are SQVTM and ANQGSEA. The germline V and J ends were trimmed by 0 bases and 7 bases, with 12 bases remaining between them. CDR3 length: 13 residues. The chain's CDR3 is CSVEDTSLVTQYF. The CDR3 region has the DNA TGCAGCGTTGAAGATACTAGCTTGGTGACCCAGTACTTC.